Listed here are 7 T cell receptor beta chains from one sample, sequenced in a study of blood T cell repertoires in COVID-19. The method was immunoSEQ multiplex PCR; TCRdb's version includes in-frame clones alone and lacks a portion of them. Of some 100,000 clones listed, almost 90% are singletons. The sequenced material came from peripheral blood. The source of these receptors is a human donor with active COVID-19. The donor label of this sample is uncertain.

This chain connects TRBV4-3 to TRBJ1-4; D is ambiguous. CDR1 and CDR2 (germline): LGHNA, YSLEER. The V gene lost 0 bases and the J gene lost 6 bases, with 14 bases spanning the gap. The CDR3 consists of 16 residues. The CDR3 coding sequence is TGCGCCAGCAGCCAAGAACAGTTTGGTCGTTATGAAAAACTGTTTTTT. This sequence encodes CASSQEQFGRYEKLFF.

The gene calls are TRBV6-5 and TRBJ2-7, with a possible D match to TRBD1 (5 bases). The CDR3 sequence is 14 residues long. Germline V gene sequence: CDR1 MNHEY, CDR2 SVGAGI. The germline V and J ends were trimmed by 3 bases and 3 bases, with 12 bases remaining between them. The CDR3: CASSYFQGNYEQYF. The DNA for the CDR3 is TGTGCCAGCAGTTATTTCCAGGGTAACTACGAGCAGTACTTC.

The chain carries TRBV6-6 and TRBJ1-2, with D unclear. Trimming removed 4 bases from V and 0 bases from J, with 9 bases in between. The CDR3 length is 14 residues. Germline V gives CDR1 MNHNY, CDR2 SVGAGI (reference sequence). CDR3 sequence (DNA): TGTGCCAGCAGTTTTACAGAAACTAACTATGGCTACACCTTC. It codes for CASSFTETNYGYTF.

This clone has a single count. The DNA of the CDR3 is TGTGCCAGCAGCCCCGGACAGGGCCGCTCTGGGGCCAACGTCCTGACTTTC. It specifies CASSPGQGRSGANVLTF. V gene TRBV7-8 combines with J gene TRBJ2-6; 8 bases line up with TRBD1. Trimming removed 5 bases from V and 0 bases from J; junction bases left unmatched: 6. CDR1 SGHVS and CDR2 FQNEAQ come from the germline V gene. The CDR3 loop spans 17 amino acids. The variable domain in full, completed from reference TRBV7-8 and TRBJ2-6, reads GAGVSQSPRYKVAKRGQDVALRCDPISGHVSLFWYQQALGQGPEFLTYFQNEAQLDKSGLPSDRFFAERPEGSVSTLKIQRTQQEDSAVYLCASSPGQGRSGANVLTFGAGSRLTVL.

The chain joins TRBV6-2 or TRBV6-3 to TRBJ2-7; the D gene is possibly TRBD1 (6 bases). V was shortened by 4 bases and J by 5 bases, with 15 bases between the two germline ends. This CDR3 region has 14 residues. Per germline, CDR1 MNHEY and CDR2 SVGEGT. The CDR3 DNA sequence: TGTGCCAGCAGTTGGCAGGGGTCCTCTGACGAGCAGTACTTC. It translates to CASSWQGSSDEQYF.

The J gene is TRBJ1-1, the V gene TRBV5-5, with 7 bases fitting TRBD1. The junction had 5 bases not matched to a gene; V was cut back by 4 bases and J by 2 bases. Germline V lookup: CDR1 SGHKS, CDR2 YYEKEE (reference sequence). The CDR3 contains 14 residues. In nucleotides, the CDR3 is TGTGCCAGCAGCCTCAGGACAGGCAACACTGAAGCTTTCTTT. The encoded protein is CASSLRTGNTEAFF.

This clone was found a few times. This chain uses TRBV12-5 with TRBJ1-1, with D possibly being TRBD1 (6 bases). Looked up from germline, CDR1 is LGHNT and CDR2 is FRNRAP. The V gene lost 5 bases and the J gene lost 1 base, with 8 bases spanning the gap. This CDR3 region has 13 residues. The CDR3 DNA reads TGTGCTAGTGGTCAGGGGTCGAACACTGAAGCTTTCTTT. It is translated as CASGQGSNTEAFF.